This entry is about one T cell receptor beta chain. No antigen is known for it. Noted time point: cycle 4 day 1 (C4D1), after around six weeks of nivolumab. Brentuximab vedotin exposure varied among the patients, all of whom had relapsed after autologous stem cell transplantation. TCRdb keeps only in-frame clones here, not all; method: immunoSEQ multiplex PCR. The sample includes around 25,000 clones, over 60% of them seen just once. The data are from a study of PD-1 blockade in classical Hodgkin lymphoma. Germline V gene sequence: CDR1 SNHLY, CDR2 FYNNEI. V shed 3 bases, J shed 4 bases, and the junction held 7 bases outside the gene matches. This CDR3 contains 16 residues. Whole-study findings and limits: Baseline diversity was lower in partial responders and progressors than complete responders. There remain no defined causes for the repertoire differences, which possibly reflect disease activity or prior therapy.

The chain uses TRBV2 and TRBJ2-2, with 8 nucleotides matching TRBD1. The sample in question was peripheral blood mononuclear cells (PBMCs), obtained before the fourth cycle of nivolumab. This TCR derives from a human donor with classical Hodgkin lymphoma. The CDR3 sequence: CASSEQGALGTGELFF. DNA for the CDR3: TGTGCCAGCAGTGAGCAGGGGGCTTTAGGCACCGGGGAGCTGTTTTTT.